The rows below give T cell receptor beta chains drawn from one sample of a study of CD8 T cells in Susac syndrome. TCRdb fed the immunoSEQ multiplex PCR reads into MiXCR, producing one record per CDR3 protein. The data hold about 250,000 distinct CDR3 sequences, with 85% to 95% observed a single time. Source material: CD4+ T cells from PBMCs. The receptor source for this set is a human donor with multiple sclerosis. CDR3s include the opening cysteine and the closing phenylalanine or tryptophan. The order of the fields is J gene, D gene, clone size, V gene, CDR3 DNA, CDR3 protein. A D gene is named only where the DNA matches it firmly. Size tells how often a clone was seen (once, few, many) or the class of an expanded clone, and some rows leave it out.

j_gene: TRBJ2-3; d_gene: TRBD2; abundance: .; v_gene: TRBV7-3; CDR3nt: TGTGCCAGCAGCCTGACTAGCTTAGCAGATACGCAGTATTTT; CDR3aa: CASSLTSLADTQYF
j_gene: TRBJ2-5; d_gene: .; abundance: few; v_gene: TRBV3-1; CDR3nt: TGTGCCAGCAGCCAAGCGATTCTGGAGACCCAGTACTTC; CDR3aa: CASSQAILETQYF
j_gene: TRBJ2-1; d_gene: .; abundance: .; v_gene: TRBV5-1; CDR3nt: TGCGCCAGCAGCTTGGTGGTGGGGGGGCATGATGAGCAGTTCTTC; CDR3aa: CASSLVVGGHDEQFF
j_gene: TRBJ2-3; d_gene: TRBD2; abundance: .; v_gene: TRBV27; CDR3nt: TGTGCCAGCAGTTTAGGGGGGGGTGTCACAGATACGCAGTATTTT; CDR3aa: CASSLGGGVTDTQYF
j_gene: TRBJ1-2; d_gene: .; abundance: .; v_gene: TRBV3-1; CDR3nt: TGTGCCAGCAGATCCACGAGCTTAAGCTATGGCTACACCTTC; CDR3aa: CASRSTSLSYGYTF
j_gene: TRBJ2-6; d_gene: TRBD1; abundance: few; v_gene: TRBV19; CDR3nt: TGTGCCAGTAGTTTGGACAGGGCTGGGGCCAACGTCCTGACTTTC; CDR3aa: CASSLDRAGANVLTF
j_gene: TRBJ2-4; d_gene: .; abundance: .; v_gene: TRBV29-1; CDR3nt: TGCAGCGTTGTGGAGGGCCAGGCCAAAAACATTCAGTACTTC; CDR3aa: CSVVEGQAKNIQYF
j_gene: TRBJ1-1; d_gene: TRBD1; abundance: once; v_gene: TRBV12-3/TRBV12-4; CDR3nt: TGTGCCAGCAGTTTCGGGGACAGGGGACCCGAAGCTTTCTTT; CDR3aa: CASSFGDRGPEAFF
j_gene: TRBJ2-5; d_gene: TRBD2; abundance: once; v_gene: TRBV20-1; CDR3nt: TGCAGTGCTAGAGCGGGAGGAGAGACCCAGTACTTC; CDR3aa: CSARAGGETQYF
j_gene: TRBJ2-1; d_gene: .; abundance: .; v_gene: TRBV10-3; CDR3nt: TGTGCCATCAGGGAAGTCGATGAGCAGTTCTTC; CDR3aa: CAIREVDEQFF
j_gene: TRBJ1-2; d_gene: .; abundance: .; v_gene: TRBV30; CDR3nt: TGTGCCTGGACAGGGTTGGGGTGGGGCTACACCTTC; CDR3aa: CAWTGLGWGYTF
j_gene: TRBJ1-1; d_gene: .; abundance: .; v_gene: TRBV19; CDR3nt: TGTGCCACCAGCCCGGCGCAGAACACTGAAGCTTTCTTT; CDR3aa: CATSPAQNTEAFF
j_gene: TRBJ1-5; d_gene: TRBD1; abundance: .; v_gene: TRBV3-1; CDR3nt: TGTGCCAGCAGCCCGGGACAGGGAGAACAGCCCCAGCATTTT; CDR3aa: CASSPGQGEQPQHF
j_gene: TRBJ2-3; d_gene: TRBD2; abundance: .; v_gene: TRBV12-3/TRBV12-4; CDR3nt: TGTGCCAGCACCTCAGCGGGGGGGACTAGCACAGATACGCAGTATTTT; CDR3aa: CASTSAGGTSTDTQYF
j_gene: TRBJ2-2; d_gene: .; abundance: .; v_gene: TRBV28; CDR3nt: TGTGCCAGCAGCCCGTTCGGGGAGCTGTTTTTT; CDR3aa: CASSPFGELFF
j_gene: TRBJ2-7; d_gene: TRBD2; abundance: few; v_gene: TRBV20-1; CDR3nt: TGCAGTGCTAGCAGAGCGGGGGGAACCTACGAGCAGTACTTC; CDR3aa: CSASRAGGTYEQYF
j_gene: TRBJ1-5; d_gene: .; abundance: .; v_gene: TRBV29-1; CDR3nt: TGCAGCGTGGGGCCAGACAGAGTGCAGCCCCAGCATTTT; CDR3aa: CSVGPDRVQPQHF
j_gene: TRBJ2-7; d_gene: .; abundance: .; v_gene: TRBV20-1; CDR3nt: TGCAGTGCTAGAGATCCCCAGGGTTCCGAGCAGTACTTC; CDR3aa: CSARDPQGSEQYF
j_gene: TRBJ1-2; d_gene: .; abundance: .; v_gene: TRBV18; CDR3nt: TGTGCCAGCTCACCGCAGGGTACTGACTATGGCTACACCTTC; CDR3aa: CASSPQGTDYGYTF
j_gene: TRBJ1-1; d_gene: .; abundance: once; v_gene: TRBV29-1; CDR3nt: TGCAGCGTGAAGAACACTGAAGCTTTCTTT; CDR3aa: CSVKNTEAFF
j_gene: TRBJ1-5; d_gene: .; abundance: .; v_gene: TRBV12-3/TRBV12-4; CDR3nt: TGTGCCAGCAGTACATCGACAGGTAGGGGCAATCAGCCCCAGCATTTT; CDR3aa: CASSTSTGRGNQPQHF
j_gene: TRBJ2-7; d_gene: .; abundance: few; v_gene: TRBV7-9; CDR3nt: TGTGCCAGCGTCCCCCCGACAGTGGTTGGAGAGCAGTACTTC; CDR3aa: CASVPPTVVGEQYF
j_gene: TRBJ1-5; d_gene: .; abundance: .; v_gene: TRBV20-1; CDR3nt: TGCAGTGCTAGAGAGCCTGGGACACTAAATCAGCCCCAGCATTTT; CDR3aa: CSAREPGTLNQPQHF
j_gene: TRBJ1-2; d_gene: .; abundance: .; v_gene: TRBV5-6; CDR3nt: TGTGCCAGCAGCCTAGGGCCTGGTGGCTACACCTTC; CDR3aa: CASSLGPGGYTF
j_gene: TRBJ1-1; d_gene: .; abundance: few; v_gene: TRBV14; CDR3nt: TGTGCCAGCAGCCAAGATCTGGGCACTGAAGCTTTCTTT; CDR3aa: CASSQDLGTEAFF
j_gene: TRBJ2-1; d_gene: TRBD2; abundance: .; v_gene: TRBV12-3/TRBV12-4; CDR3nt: TGTGCCAGCAGTTCCAGTAGCGGGGGGGGGTCCTACAATGAGCAGTTCTTC; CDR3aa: CASSSSSGGGSYNEQFF
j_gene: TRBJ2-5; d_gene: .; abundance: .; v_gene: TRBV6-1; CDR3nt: TGTGCCAGCAGTGAAGCGGCTAGCCAAAGAGAGACCCAGTACTTC; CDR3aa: CASSEAASQRETQYF
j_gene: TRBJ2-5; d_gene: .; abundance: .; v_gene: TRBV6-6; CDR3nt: TGTGCCAGCAGTTTCGCAGGGGATATGCAGACCCAGTACTTC; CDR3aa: CASSFAGDMQTQYF
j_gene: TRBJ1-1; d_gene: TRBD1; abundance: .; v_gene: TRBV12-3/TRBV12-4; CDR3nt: TGTGCCAGCAGTTGGCGGACAGGGGTCACTGAAGCTTTCTTT; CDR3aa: CASSWRTGVTEAFF
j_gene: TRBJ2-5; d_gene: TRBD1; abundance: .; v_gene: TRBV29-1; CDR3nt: TGCAGCGCCGAACACAGGGGCTTCAGGGAGACCCAGTACTTC; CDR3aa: CSAEHRGFRETQYF
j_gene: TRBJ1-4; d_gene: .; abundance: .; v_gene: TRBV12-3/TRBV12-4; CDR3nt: TGTGCCAGCAGTCCCGGGACAAGACCAACTTATGAAAAACTGTTTTTT; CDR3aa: CASSPGTRPTYEKLFF
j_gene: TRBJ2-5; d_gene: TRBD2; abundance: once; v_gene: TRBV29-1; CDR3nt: TGCAGCGTCGCCCCTTTAGCGGGAGCGGGGGAGACCCAGTACTTC; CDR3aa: CSVAPLAGAGETQYF
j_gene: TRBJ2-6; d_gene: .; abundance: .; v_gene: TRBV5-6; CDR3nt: TGTGCCAGCAGCTACAGGTTGTCTGGGGCCAACGTCCTGACTTTC; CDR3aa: CASSYRLSGANVLTF
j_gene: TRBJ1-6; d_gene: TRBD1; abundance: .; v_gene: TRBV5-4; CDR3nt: TGTGCCAGCAGCTTGGCCCCAGGGGGAGTAAATTCACCCCTCCACTTT; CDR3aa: CASSLAPGGVNSPLHF
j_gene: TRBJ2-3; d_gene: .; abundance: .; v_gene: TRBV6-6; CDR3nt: TGTGCCAGCAGTTACTCGAGGGGCGACGTGACAGATACGCAGTATTTT; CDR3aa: CASSYSRGDVTDTQYF
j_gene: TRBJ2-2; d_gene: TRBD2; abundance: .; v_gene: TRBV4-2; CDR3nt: TGTGCCAGCAGCCAAGCCGCCTTTACAGGACTAGCGGGGGGACCGCCGAGGTCCGGGGAGCTGTTTTTT; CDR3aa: CASSQAAFTGLAGGPPRSGELFF
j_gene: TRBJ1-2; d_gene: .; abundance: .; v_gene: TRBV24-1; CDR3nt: TGTGCCACCAGTGATTTGTCGGGAGACTATGGCTACACCTTC; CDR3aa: CATSDLSGDYGYTF
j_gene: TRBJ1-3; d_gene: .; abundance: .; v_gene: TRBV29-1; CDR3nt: TGCAGCGTTGAGGAGGCGTCCGGAAACACCATATATTTT; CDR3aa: CSVEEASGNTIYF
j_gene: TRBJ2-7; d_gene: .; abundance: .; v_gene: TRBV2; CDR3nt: TGTGCCAGCAGTCCCCGGGTCTCCTACGAGCAGTACTTC; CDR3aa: CASSPRVSYEQYF
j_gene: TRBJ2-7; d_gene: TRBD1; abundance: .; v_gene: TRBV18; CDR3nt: TGTGCCAGCTCACGACAGGGGCCGGACGAGCAGTACTTC; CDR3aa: CASSRQGPDEQYF
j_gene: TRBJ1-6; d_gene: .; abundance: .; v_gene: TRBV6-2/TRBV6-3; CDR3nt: TGTGCCAGCAGTTACGGGAGTCGGGGGGTAAGGAGCTATAATTCACCCCTCCACTTT; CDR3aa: CASSYGSRGVRSYNSPLHF
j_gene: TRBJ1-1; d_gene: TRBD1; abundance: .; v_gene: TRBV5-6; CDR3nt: TGTGCCAGCAGCATGACAGGGCTCACTGAAGCTTTCTTT; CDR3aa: CASSMTGLTEAFF
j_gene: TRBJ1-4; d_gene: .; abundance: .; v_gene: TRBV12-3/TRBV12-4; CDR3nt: TGTGCCAGCAGTGCGCAGGGTTTGAGTTCTGAAAAACTGTTTTTT; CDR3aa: CASSAQGLSSEKLFF
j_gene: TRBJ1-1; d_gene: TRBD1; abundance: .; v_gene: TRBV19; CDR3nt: TGTGCCAGTAGTATAGACGGACAGGGGGACACTGAAGCTTTCTTT; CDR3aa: CASSIDGQGDTEAFF
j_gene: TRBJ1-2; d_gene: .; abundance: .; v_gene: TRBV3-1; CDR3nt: TGTGCCAGCAGCCAGGACGGAGAAGGGGGCTACACCTTC; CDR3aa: CASSQDGEGGYTF